The TCR beta chain described here comes from a study of T cell changes during pregnancy in multiple sclerosis (dated by TCRdb to the late 2010s). The study in broad terms: In women with multiple sclerosis, the researchers looked at how the T cell repertoire shifted as pregnancy progressed.

CDR1 and CDR2 are drawn from the germline V gene: SGHAT, FQNNGV. The CDR3 measures 16 amino acids from cysteine to phenylalanine. Just the 48-base CDR3 DNA is kept, in frame starting at base 1. V loses 5 bases at its end and J loses 6 bases; junction bases beyond the gene matches: 14. Libraries came from the immunoSEQ multiplex PCR assay. In its TCRdb copy, this immuneACCESS table keeps in-frame sequences only and misses some clones. Where compared with another copy, unresolved V genes explain less than half of these, and the others have no known cause. Recorded for this sample are approximately 90,000 clones; around 93% of them occurred a single time. Of the sample, around 1% is held by the ten largest clones. Of note for this clone: Its antigen is unknown. One base away there is no much larger clone; base qualities are not given.

The sample consisted of peripheral blood, taken before pregnancy. The receptor was isolated from a female donor with multiple sclerosis, enrolled in a pregnancy study. The chain is made from TRBV11-2 and TRBJ2-5; 8 central bases correspond to TRBD1. The sequence in DNA is TGTGCCAGCAGCCCCCCATCCGGACAGGGTAGAAAGACCCAGTACTTC. The resulting protein is CASSPPSGQGRKTQYF.